The table lists the clone carrying this T cell receptor beta chain with many counts. Its antigen is unidentified. Germline CDR1 is SGHTA and CDR2 is FQGNSA. The CDR3 extends over 13 amino acids. The V gene lost 2 bases and the J gene lost 2 bases, with 6 bases spanning the gap. The data belong to a study of identical twins. The study's findings and limits: Twins showed weaker excess sharing in their beta out-of-frame sequences.

TCRdb re-called the 5' RACE reads through MiXCR, storing one row per CDR3 protein. In the table there are some 710,000 distinct CDR3 sequences, around 5.7% of which are singletons. The chain has TRBV7-2 and TRBJ1-2; D is undetermined. This TCR derives from a man between 18 and 35 years old in good health. Specimen: naive T cells sorted from blood. Written as DNA, the CDR3 is TGTGCCAGCAGCTTATATGGCAACTATGGCTACACCTTC. This codes for CASSLYGNYGYTF.